Detailed here is one T cell receptor (beta chain). What antigen it recognizes has not been identified. Nothing much larger sits one base from this clone, and base qualities are not available. The trial excluded patients who had a history of autoimmune disease or who were on systemic immunosuppression. Peripheral blood for TCR sequencing was collected from all dose cohorts at baseline, on cycle 4 day 1, and on cycle 7 day 1. Samples were obtained from an open-label, multicenter, first-in-human phase I dose-escalation trial of ivuxolimab. The trial enrolled adults with locally advanced or metastatic head and neck squamous cell, hepatocellular, melanoma or renal cell carcinoma. CD4+ and CD8+ T cells were sorted separately from peripheral blood before TCR sequencing. This entry comes from a study of OX40 agonist ivuxolimab in advanced cancers. In the study overall: Ivuxolimab was a fully human IgG2 agonistic monoclonal antibody targeting the costimulatory receptor OX40 (CD134). Intravenous ivuxolimab was administered to patients every 2 weeks at six dose levels: 0.01, 0.1, 0.3, 1.5, 3 and 10 mg/kg. Among the approximately 50 dose-escalation patients, approximately 20 had hepatocellular carcinoma, around 15 melanoma, 9 renal cell carcinoma and 9 head and neck cancer. A male proportion of about 79% and a mean age of approximately 55 years, ranging from about 20 to 79, were recorded for the dose-escalation cohort. Prior anti-PD-1, anti-PD-L1 or anti-CTLA-4 therapy was permitted, and 35% to 40% of dose-escalation patients had received checkpoint inhibitors. Partial responses occurred in three dose-escalation patients, of whom one had hepatocellular carcinoma and two had cutaneous melanoma. Peripheral TCRbeta sequencing was intended to test whether TCR sequence diversity was altered and clonal T-cell expansion was caused by ivuxolimab. The paper describes the monotherapy dose-escalation part (N = 52 patients) of the phase I trial of ivuxolimab.

For sequencing of the TCRbeta CDR3 region, genomic DNA was extracted from the sorted cells. The immunoSEQ Assay was used to sequence the TCRbeta CDR3 regions. TCRdb holds this immuneACCESS table with in-frame rearrangements only. Some clones are missing; in checked studies, unresolved V genes explain under half, and the rest has no known cause. Here the sample has under 90,000 clones; over 75% occur a single time. Clones ranked in the top ten supply less than 1% of the sample. V lost 3 bases and J lost 2 bases; the stretch between them is 11 bases long. From the cysteine up to the phenylalanine, the CDR3 has a length of 15 residues. Of all the DNA, just the CDR3 is kept, 45 bases in frame from base 1. The germline V gene (reference sequence) sets CDR1 to LNHDA and CDR2 to SQIVND. Overall results and qualifications from the work: In the 0.1-3.0 mg/kg groups, partial responders were among the patients with the lowest normalized peripheral clonal expansion, particularly in CD8+ T cells. Which antigens the clonally expanded peripheral T cells were specific for was not determined. Low levels of normalized T-cell clonal expansion were also seen in some nonresponding patients. At doses of 0.1 to 3.0 mg/kg, clonal expansion of both CD4+ and CD8+ blood T cells was observed from baseline to week 6. After ivuxolimab, expanded clones were on average more numerous among CD8+ T cells than among CD4+ T cells.

This receptor was identified in an adult with an advanced solid tumor such as melanoma, head and neck, liver or kidney cancer. Rearrangement joined TRBV19 to TRBJ1-5, with the D gene not confidently named. The sample in question was CD4+ or CD8+ T cells sorted from blood, obtained in a trial of the OX40 agonist ivuxolimab. The CDR3 is CASSMEGNGNQPQHF. At the DNA level, the sequence is TGTGCCAGTAGTATGGAGGGAAATGGCAATCAGCCCCAGCATTTT.